The 17 T cell receptor beta chains listed next were all sequenced from one sample in a study of T-cell memory formation after mild COVID-19. TCRdb reanalysed the 5' RACE reads using MiXCR and keeps one entry per CDR3 protein. The table lists about 270,000 distinct CDR3 sequences, 15% of them singletons. The sequencing input was PBMCs or a T cell subset sorted from them (not recorded which). The source is an adult woman who had mild COVID-19 (a few samples of this study predate the infection). Cell type and time point are not known.

This clonotype showed up just a few times. This chain connects TRBV5-1 to TRBJ1-6, with a possible D match to TRBD1 (5 bases). Germline V CDR1 and CDR2: SGHRS, YFSETQ. The CDR3 contains 13 residues. Trimming cost V 2 bases and J 11 bases, with 11 bases left between them. The CDR3 protein is CASSFGQGPPLHF. The CDR3 DNA sequence: TGCGCCAGCAGCTTCGGGCAGGGACCACCCCTCCACTTT.

The chain links TRBV4-1 to TRBJ2-5; TRBD2 agrees at 14 bases. Looked up from germline, CDR1 is MGHRA and CDR2 is YSYEKL. The length of the CDR3 is 19 residues. Trimming removed 2 bases from V and 5 bases from J; junction bases left unmatched: 13. The DNA of the CDR3 is TGCGCCAGCAGCCAAAGGGTGGGACTAGCGGGAGACCACGGGGAGACCCAGTACTTC. Translated: CASSQRVGLAGDHGETQYF.

This clonotype has more than one count but fewer than ten. The chain combines TRBV12-3 or TRBV12-4 with TRBJ2-3; 9 nucleotides line up with TRBD2. The CDR3 runs to 16 residues. V shed 2 bases and J 3 bases; nucleotides not matched to a gene: 6. CDR3 loop: CASSLLASGETDTQYF. CDR3 DNA: TGTGCCAGCAGTTTACTCGCTAGCGGGGAGACAGATACGCAGTATTTT.

This clonotype was counted a few times. The chain combines TRBV7-2 with TRBJ2-3; D not certain. CDR3 length: 14 residues. Deletions cut 4 bases from V and 6 bases from J, with 14 bases between. From germline, CDR1 is SGHTA and CDR2 FQGNSA. The CDR3 reads CASSSTPNYDTQYF. The CDR3 coding sequence is TGTGCCAGCAGCTCCACCCCTAACTATGATACGCAGTATTTT.

The rearrangement links TRBV5-4 to TRBJ2-3; D is undetermined. V was cut by 0 bases and J by 5 bases, with 13 bases left in between. This CDR3 has 15 residues. Germline-derived CDR1 and CDR2 are SGHNT and YYREEE (reference sequence). The CDR3 here is CASSLASTGGDTQYF. CDR3 nucleotides: TGTGCCAGCAGCTTGGCCTCAACGGGTGGAGATACGCAGTATTTT.

This clonotype has ten or more counts. The chain combines TRBV12-3 or TRBV12-4 with TRBJ2-3; TRBD2 is a possible D gene (5 bases). Trimming cost V 5 bases and J 7 bases, with 10 bases left between them. The CDR3 extends over 12 amino acids. CDR3 DNA sequence: TGTGCCAGCAGTCCCAGAGGGAATACGCAGTATTTT. Protein: CASSPRGNTQYF.

V usage is TRBV7-9 and J usage is TRBJ2-3; the match to TRBD2 covers 12 bases. The germline V gene has CDR1 SEHNR and CDR2 FQNEAQ (reference sequence). CDR3 length: 17 residues. V trimming: 5 bases; J trimming: 6 bases; junction bases outside the gene matches: 12. The CDR3 loop is CASSQGTSGRGRDTQYF. CDR3 nucleotide sequence: TGTGCCAGCAGCCAGGGGACTAGCGGGCGGGGACGCGATACGCAGTATTTT. Looking up the rest from reference TRBV7-9 and TRBJ2-3 gives the full variable domain: DTGVSQNPRHKITKRGQNVTFRCDPISEHNRLYWYRQTLGQGPEFLTYFQNEAQLEKSRLLSDRFSAERPKGSFSTLEIQRTEQGDSAMYLCASSQGTSGRGRDTQYFGPGTRLTVL.

The rearrangement uses TRBV3-1 and TRBJ1-3; TRBD1 is a possible D gene (6 bases). This CDR3 region has 16 residues. From germline, CDR1 is LGHDT and CDR2 YNNKEL (reference sequence). The V end was cut by 4 bases, the J end by 0 bases, with 13 bases between. The CDR3 DNA reads TGTGCCAGCAGCCCTTCGCACAGGGTCTCTGGAAACACCATATATTTT. As protein: CASSPSHRVSGNTIYF.

This clonotype came up a few times. The chain combines TRBV12-3 or TRBV12-4 with TRBJ1-5; 7 nucleotides agree with TRBD1. The CDR3 totals 15 residues. J lost 4 bases, V lost 8 bases, and 11 bases had no gene match. CDR3 sequence: CASSGAARGNQPQHF. CDR3 in DNA: TGTGCCAGCTCAGGGGCTGCCAGGGGGAATCAGCCCCAGCATTTT.

This clonotype was seen a few times. The chain is built from TRBV9 and TRBJ2-2; D is unresolved. V lost 2 bases, J lost 4 bases, and 12 bases lay in between. From germline, CDR1 is SGDLS and CDR2 YYNGEE. This CDR3 spans 15 amino acids. CDR3 residues: CASSVTRDTTGELFF. The CDR3 DNA reads as TGTGCCAGCAGCGTCACTCGAGACACCACCGGGGAGCTGTTTTTT.

This clonotype has a handful of counts. The CDR3 DNA reads as TGCGCCAGCAGCTTGGCCCCCTACACGAACACCGGGGAGCTGTTTTTT. As protein: CASSLAPYTNTGELFF. This chain uses TRBV5-1 with TRBJ2-2; D call uncertain. With 0 bases removed from V and 0 bases from J, the gap between germline ends came to 9 bases. Per germline, CDR1 SGHRS and CDR2 YFSETQ. The CDR3 contains 16 residues. Variable domain in full (rest from reference TRBV5-1 and TRBJ2-2): KAGVTQTPRYLIKTRGQQVTLSCSPISGHRSVSWYQQTPGQGLQFLFEYFSETQRNKGNFPGRFSGRQFSNSRSEMNVSTLELGDSALYLCASSLAPYTNTGELFFGEGSRLTVL.

The rearrangement uses TRBV12-3 or TRBV12-4 and TRBJ2-7, with D maybe TRBD2 (5 bases). With 3 bases removed from V and 0 bases from J, the gap between germline ends came to 12 bases. The CDR3 totals 15 residues. CDR3 sequence: CASSFQLGSSYEQYF. The CDR3 DNA follows: TGTGCCAGCAGTTTTCAATTAGGGAGCTCCTACGAGCAGTACTTC.

The chain uses TRBV5-5 and TRBJ2-2, with 7 bases matching TRBD2. Germline trimming cut 4 bases from V and 5 bases from J; bases unmatched to any gene: 8. This CDR3 comprises 15 residues. Germline CDR1 SGHKS, CDR2 YYEKEE (reference sequence). CDR3 protein: CASSPAGVLTGELFF. In nucleotides, the CDR3 is TGTGCCAGCAGCCCGGCGGGAGTTCTTACCGGGGAGCTGTTTTTT.

This clonotype was seen a handful of times. One end of the junction fails to match germline, which may point to a read error. This chain links TRBV5-6 with TRBJ2-5, with 9 nucleotides matching TRBD1. There are 13 residues in the CDR3. Germline loops: CDR1 SGHDT, CDR2 YYEEEE. CDR3 sequence reads: CASSSDRGLWVNF. The CDR3 bases are TGTGCCAGCAGCTCGGACAGGGGACTTTGGGTGAACTTC. The whole variable domain, remainder taken from reference TRBV5-6 and TRBJ2-5, is DAGVTQSPTHLIKTRGQQVTLRCSPKSGHDTVSWYQQALGQGPQFIFQYYEEEERQRGNFPDRFSGHQFPNYSSELNVNALLLGDSALYLCASSSDRGLWVNFGPGTRLLVL.

This clonotype was detected ten times or more. This chain joins TRBV24-1 and TRBJ2-1; TRBD2 aligns across 13 bases. Germline trimming cut 4 bases from V and 7 bases from J; bases unmatched to any gene: 6. Germline V gene data show CDR1 as KGHDR and CDR2 as SFDVKD. The CDR3 has 16 amino acids. The CDR3 DNA reads as TGTGCCACCAGTGACCCCGGGACTAGCGGGAAAAATGAGCAGTTCTTC. Protein product: CATSDPGTSGKNEQFF.

This clonotype turned up a few times. V and J are TRBV30 and TRBJ2-1; perhaps TRBD1 as D (5 bases). CDR1 GTSNPN and CDR2 SVGIG come from the germline V gene (reference sequence). The CDR3 loop spans 13 amino acids. V was shortened by 5 bases and J by 7 bases, with 15 bases between the two germline ends. The CDR3: CAWCRVDLNEQFF. CDR3 nucleotides: TGTGCCTGGTGCAGGGTCGATCTGAATGAGCAGTTCTTC.

This clonotype was observed a handful of times. This rearrangement joins TRBV5-1 to TRBJ2-7, with 7 bases matching TRBD1. Germline CDR1 SGHRS, CDR2 YFSETQ. This CDR3 has 13 amino acids. Losses at the gene ends were 2 bases for V and 3 bases for J; bases not matched to a gene: 2. The CDR3 DNA is TGCGCCAGCAGCTTCAGGGGGATCTACGAGCAGTACTTC. It is translated as CASSFRGIYEQYF.